This T cell receptor (beta chain) was recorded in a study of blood T cell repertoires in COVID-19. Study in general: Samples representing acute and convalescent COVID-19 were sourced from the United States, Italy and Spain. Sources were T cells, B-cell-depleted T cells, or PBMCs; the material itself was cDNA or gDNA.

In the original workflow: The authors estimated nucleated cell counts from reference gene primer amplification. Here immunoSEQ multiplex PCR was the method, and the copy in TCRdb shows in-frame clones only, minus some. V and J calls and clone size are those listed in that table; D and trimming were worked out from the DNA. The data show around 13,000 clones, roughly 84% seen once. The CDR3 length is 18 residues. Germline V gene lookup returns CDR1 LGHDT and CDR2 YNNKEL (reference sequence). Trimming cost V 0 bases and J 1 base; bases outside gene matches: 10. The rearrangement uses TRBV3-1 (or the pseudogene TRBV3-2) and TRBJ2-5, with 8 bases identical to TRBD2. The sample taken for sequencing was peripheral blood. This clonotype originated in a man in his forties or fifties with active or convalescent COVID-19. Written as DNA, the CDR3 is TGTGCCAGCAGCCAAGATGTTTGGGGGCGGGGGGCCCAAGAGACCCAGTACTTC. Amino acid sequence: CASSQDVWGRGAQETQYF.